This TCR beta chain was obtained from a study of T cell responses to AZD1222 COVID-19 vaccine (dated by TCRdb to about 2021). Study-wide context: TCR sequencing covered over 230 trial participants: 200 to 220 given two doses of AZD1222 and about 26 given two doses of MenACWY control vaccine. Enrollment into the trials was organized by age into subgroups of 18-55, 56-69 and 70-plus years, and those subgroups contained roughly 150, 30 and 60 TCR-sequenced participants, respectively. The paper's findings and limits, for the study overall: Because no day 14 peak-response samples were available, the repertoires could be characterized only after the peak T cell response. CD4 TCRs associated with the vaccine covered the entire spike protein, and the dominant responses were in regions 160-218 and 743-854. In the small 56-69-year group, the increase in depth fell short of significance, most likely because of low power. After two AZD1222 doses, spike-specific TCR breadth and depth were significantly higher than at day 0 and than in MenACWY recipients. Participants were mostly white British, with more females than males. The authors suggested clonal diversity may have been underestimated. Conclusions about previously exposed vaccinees are limited because only six or seven AZD1222 recipients were SARS-CoV-2 seropositive at baseline. Nearly half of unique spike-specific TCRs reportedly recognized epitopes outside regions mutated in the B.1.351 and B.1.1.7 variants.

The CDR3 regions of human TCRbeta chains were analyzed by immunosequencing. The paper's processing steps were these. Repertoire TCRs were checked for matches against a reference library of SARS-CoV-2-specific TCRs that had been generated using the MIRA antigen-specificity platform. Breadth was defined as the fraction of unique TCRs that were SARS-CoV-2-associated, and depth was defined as the fraction of total T cells that were SARS-CoV-2-associated. Using the MIRA data, each spike-specific TCR was mapped to the spike region that the TCR reacts to and placed in a CD4 or CD8 class. Log10-transformed breadth and depth values were compared by one-way ANOVA with Sidak's multiple comparisons tests. TCRdb holds this immuneACCESS table with in-frame rearrangements only. Some clones are missing; in checked studies, unresolved V genes explain under half, and the rest has no known cause. V and J calls and clone size come straight from that table; D and trimming were deduced from the DNA. This sample's table lists some 150,000 clones. The ten largest make up approximately 2% of the sample.

The intended sense of this specimen's time point label: baseline before first vaccination. Vaccinee samples came from UK trials COV001 and COV002, including a single-blind randomized controlled phase 2/3 trial of AZD1222 (ChAdOx1 nCoV-19) in healthy adults. Trial participant PBMC samples were collected at day 0 and day 28 after the second dose for TCRbeta chain sequencing. Unmatched junction bases come to 6, with V trimmed by 4 bases and J by 1 base. The CDR3 starts with the cysteine, ends with the phenylalanine, and has 15 residues. The kept DNA is CDR3 alone, 45 bases in frame from the first base. The CDR1 and CDR2 encoded by the germline V gene (reference sequence) are SGHKS and YYEKEE. On this clone: Its cognate antigen has yet to be identified.

This clonotype was obtained from an adult in good health. Here the chain combines TRBV5-5 and TRBJ2-7, with 9 junctional bases fitting TRBD1. The sample comprised peripheral blood. The encoded CDR3 is CASSKDGTGSYEQYF. The DNA is as follows: TGTGCCAGCAGCAAGGACGGGACAGGGTCCTACGAGCAGTACTTC. Outside the CDR3, residues come from the reference TRBV5-5 and TRBJ2-7 proteins, so the full variable domain is: DAGVTQSPTHLIKTRGQQVTLRCSPISGHKSVSWYQQVLGQGPQFIFQYYEKEERGRGNFPDRFSARQFPNYSSELNVNALLLGDSALYLCASSKDGTGSYEQYFGPGTRLTVT.